This T cell receptor beta chain derives from a study of T cell repertoires in cytomegalovirus infection. Whole-study context: Both a matching HLA type and CMV infection were indicated by public TCR beta signatures. Whole-study results and caveats: CMV-specific HLA-C-restricted TCR beta clonotypes dominated the ex vivo response. Accumulated public TCR beta family frequency recognized individuals carrying CMV together with the relevant HLA.

MiXCR, run by TCRdb on the reads, gives a single entry per CDR3 protein. The sample contains approximately 700,000 distinct CDR3 sequences, 35% to 40% of which appear only once. CDR1 and CDR2 (germline): SGHTA, FQGNSA. The V end was cut by 2 bases, the J end by 5 bases, with 15 bases between. This CDR3 is 15 amino acids long. There are many counts of this clonotype. Its target is not known. The source of this sequence is a human donor in good health (CMV status not recorded). Some clones in this sample may be carry-over from other donors' samples. The chain carries TRBV7-2 and TRBJ2-5; D tentatively reads TRBD1 or TRBD2 (7 bases each). Sequencing was performed on PBMCs. The CDR3 region is CASSLSRGGGETQYF. CDR3 in DNA: TGTGCCAGCAGCTTAAGCAGGGGGGGAGGGGAGACCCAGTACTTC.